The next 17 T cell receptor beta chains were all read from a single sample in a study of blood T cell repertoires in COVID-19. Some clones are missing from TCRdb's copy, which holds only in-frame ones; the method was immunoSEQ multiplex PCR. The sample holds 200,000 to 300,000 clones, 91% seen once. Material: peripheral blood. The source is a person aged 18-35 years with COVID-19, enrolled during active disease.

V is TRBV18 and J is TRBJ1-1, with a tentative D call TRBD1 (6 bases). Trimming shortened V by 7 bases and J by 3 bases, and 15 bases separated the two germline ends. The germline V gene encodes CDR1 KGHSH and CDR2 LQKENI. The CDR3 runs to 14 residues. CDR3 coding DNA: TGTGCCAGCTTACAGGGTACTCCTGACACTGAAGCTTTCTTT. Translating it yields CASLQGTPDTEAFF.

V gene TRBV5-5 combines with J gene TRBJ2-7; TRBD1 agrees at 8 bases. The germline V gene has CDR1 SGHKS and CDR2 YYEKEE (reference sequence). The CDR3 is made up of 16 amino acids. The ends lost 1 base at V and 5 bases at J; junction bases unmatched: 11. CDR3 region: CASSLRGQEIGNEQYF. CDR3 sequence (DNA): TGTGCCAGCAGCTTGCGGGGACAGGAGATAGGCAACGAGCAGTACTTC.

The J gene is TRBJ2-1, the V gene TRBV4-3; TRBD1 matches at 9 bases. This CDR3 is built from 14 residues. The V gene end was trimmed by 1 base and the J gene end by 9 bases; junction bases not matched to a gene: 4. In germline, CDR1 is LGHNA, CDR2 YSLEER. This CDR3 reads CASSQVRTGVEQFF. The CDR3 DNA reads TGCGCCAGCAGCCAAGTTCGGACAGGGGTTGAGCAGTTCTTC.

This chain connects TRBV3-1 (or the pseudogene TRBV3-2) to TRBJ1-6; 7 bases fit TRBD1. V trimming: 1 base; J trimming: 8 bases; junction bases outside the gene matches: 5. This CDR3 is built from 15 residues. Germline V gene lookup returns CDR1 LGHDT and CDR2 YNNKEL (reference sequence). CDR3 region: CASSQATGPYSPLHF. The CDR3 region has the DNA TGTGCCAGCAGCCAAGCGACAGGGCCTTATTCACCCCTCCACTTT.

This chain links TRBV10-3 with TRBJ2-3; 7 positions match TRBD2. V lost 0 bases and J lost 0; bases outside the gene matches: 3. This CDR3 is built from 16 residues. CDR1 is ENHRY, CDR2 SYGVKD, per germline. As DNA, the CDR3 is TGTGCCATCAGTGAGTCCTCTAGCGGTAGCACAGATACGCAGTATTTT. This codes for CAISESSSGSTDTQYF.

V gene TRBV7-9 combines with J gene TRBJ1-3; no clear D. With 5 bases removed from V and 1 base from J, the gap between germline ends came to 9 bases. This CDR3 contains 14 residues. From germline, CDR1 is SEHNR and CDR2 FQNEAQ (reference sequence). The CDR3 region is CASSTDTSGNTIYF. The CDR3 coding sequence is TGTGCCAGCAGCACCGACACGTCTGGAAACACCATATATTTT. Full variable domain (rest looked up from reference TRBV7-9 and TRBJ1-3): DTGVSQNPRHKITKRGQNVTFRCDPISEHNRLYWYRQTLGQGPEFLTYFQNEAQLEKSRLLSDRFSAERPKGSFSTLEIQRTEQGDSAMYLCASSTDTSGNTIYFGEGSWLTVV.

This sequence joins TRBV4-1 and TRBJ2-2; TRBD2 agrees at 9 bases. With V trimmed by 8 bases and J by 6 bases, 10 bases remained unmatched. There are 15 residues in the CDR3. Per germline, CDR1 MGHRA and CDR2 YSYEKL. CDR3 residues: CASGVGLASAGELFF. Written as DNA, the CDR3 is TGCGCCAGCGGGGTCGGACTAGCGTCCGCCGGGGAGCTGTTTTTT.

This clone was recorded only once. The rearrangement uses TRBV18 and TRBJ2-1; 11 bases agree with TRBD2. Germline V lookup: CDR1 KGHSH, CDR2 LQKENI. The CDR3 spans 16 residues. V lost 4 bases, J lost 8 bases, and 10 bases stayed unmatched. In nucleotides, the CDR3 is TGTGCCAGCTCACGGGCCGGGACTAGCGGTATGGATGAGCAGTTCTTC. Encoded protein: CASSRAGTSGMDEQFF.

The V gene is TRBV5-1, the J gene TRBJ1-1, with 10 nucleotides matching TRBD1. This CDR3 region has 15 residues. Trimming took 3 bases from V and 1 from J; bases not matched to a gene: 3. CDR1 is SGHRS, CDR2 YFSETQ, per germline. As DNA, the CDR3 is TGCGCCAGCAGCTGGGGACAGGGGCCGAACACTGAAGCTTTCTTT. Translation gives CASSWGQGPNTEAFF.

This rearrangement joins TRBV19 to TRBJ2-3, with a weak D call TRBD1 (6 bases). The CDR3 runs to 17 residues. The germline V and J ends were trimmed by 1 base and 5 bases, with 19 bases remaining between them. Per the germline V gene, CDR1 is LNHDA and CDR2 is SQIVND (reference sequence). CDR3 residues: CASSIVLQLTGRDTQYF. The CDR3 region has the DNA TGTGCCAGTAGTATAGTCCTTCAACTCACAGGGAGAGATACGCAGTATTTT.

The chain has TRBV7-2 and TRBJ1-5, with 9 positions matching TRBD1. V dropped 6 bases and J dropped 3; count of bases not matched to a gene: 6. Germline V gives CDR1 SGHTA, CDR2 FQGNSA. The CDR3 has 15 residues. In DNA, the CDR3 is TGTGCCAGCAGTTTACAGGGGGCACTCAATCAGCCCCAGCATTTT. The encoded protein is CASSLQGALNQPQHF.

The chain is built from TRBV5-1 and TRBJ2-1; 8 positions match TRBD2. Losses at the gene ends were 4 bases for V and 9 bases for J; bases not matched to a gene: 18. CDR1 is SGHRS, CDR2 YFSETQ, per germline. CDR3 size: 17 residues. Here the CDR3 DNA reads TGCGCCAGCAGCCTAAATTCCGGGACTAGTTTTCTGGGTGAGCAGTTCTTC. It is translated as CASSLNSGTSFLGEQFF.

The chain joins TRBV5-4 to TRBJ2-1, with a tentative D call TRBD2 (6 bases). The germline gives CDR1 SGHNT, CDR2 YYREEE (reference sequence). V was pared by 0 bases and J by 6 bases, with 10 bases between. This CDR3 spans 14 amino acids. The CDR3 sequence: CASSLGLGANEQFF. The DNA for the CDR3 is TGTGCCAGCAGCTTGGGACTAGGCGCCAATGAGCAGTTCTTC.

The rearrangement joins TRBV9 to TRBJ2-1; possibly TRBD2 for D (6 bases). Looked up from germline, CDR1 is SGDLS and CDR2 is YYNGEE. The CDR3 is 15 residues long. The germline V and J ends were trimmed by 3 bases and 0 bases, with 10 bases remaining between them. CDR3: CASSGGVSSYNEQFF. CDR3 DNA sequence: TGTGCCAGCAGCGGCGGGGTTAGCTCCTACAATGAGCAGTTCTTC.

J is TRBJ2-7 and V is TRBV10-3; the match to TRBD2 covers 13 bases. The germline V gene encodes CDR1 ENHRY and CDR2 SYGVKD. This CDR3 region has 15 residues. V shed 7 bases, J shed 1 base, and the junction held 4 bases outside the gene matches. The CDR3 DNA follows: TGTGCCATCAAAGGACTAGCGGGAGAGTCCTACGAGCAGTACTTC. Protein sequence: CAIKGLAGESYEQYF.

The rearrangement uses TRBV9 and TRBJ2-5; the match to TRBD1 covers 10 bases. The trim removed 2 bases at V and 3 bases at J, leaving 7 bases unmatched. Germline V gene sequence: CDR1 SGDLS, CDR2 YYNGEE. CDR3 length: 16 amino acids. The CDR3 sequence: CASSVFRTGGKETQYF. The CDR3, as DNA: TGTGCCAGCAGCGTTTTCAGGACAGGGGGAAAAGAGACCCAGTACTTC.

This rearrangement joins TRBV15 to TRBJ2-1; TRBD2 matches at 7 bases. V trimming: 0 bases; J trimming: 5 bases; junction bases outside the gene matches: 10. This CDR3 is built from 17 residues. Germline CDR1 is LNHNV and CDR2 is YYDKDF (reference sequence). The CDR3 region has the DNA TGTGCCACCAGCAGAGAGTTTCGACTAGCAGCAGACAATGAGCAGTTCTTC. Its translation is CATSREFRLAADNEQFF.